This T cell receptor beta chain was sequenced during a study of OX40 agonist ivuxolimab in advanced cancers. Study details: Melanoma, hepatocellular carcinoma, head and neck or renal cell cancer occurred in dose-escalation patients.

Clones were read by immunoSEQ multiplex PCR, and TCRdb kept only the in-frame ones, dropping some. The sample has tens of thousands of clones, roughly 81% seen once. This clone was picked up a small number of times. Antigen specificity is unknown. Whole-study results and caveats: On average, CD8+ T cells showed a greater number of expanded clones than CD4+. Low normalized clonal expansion also occurred in some nonresponding patients.

V lost 5 bases to trimming and J lost 1 base, with 9 bases between them. Germline CDR1 MDHEN, CDR2 SYDVKM. CDR3 length: 13 residues. Prior autoimmune disease or systemic immunosuppression barred patients. This clonotype was obtained from an adult with an advanced solid tumor such as melanoma, head and neck, liver or kidney cancer. The chain recombines TRBV28 with TRBJ2-7; D gene uncertain. The sequencing here drew on CD4+ or CD8+ T cells sorted from blood, taken in a trial of the OX40 agonist ivuxolimab. For the CDR3, the DNA is TGTGCCAGCAGTACGACTCCTTCCTACGAGCAGTACTTC. Amino acids: CASSTTPSYEQYF.